This entry features one T cell receptor (beta chain) sequence. No cognate antigen has been identified for it. The data belong to a study of T cells in severe cutaneous drug reactions (dated by TCRdb to the late 2010s). As for the study more broadly: Recruitment took place between 2011 and 2018, drawing patients from Taiwan, Thailand and a European registry network. Enrollment was limited to patients whose SJS/TEN or DRESS diagnosis was probable or definite according to RegiSCAR criteria. The Naranjo algorithm and the ALDEN drug causality algorithm were used to assign the culprit drug. Patients in either the acute or the recovery stage provided biological samples, such as blister fluids/cells and PBMC. The study combined bulk TCR sequencing with single-cell sequencing, quantitative PCR validation, functional assays and transgenic mouse experiments. The libraries were made with iRepertoire multiplex PCR, and the authors referred to a comparison in which iRepertoire and 5' RACE methods, with or without UMI, captured abundant clonotypes to a similar degree. The study at large found these results: CBZ-SJS/TEN patients showed strongly increased TRBV12-4 usage, with averages of roughly 30% in blister cells and around 5.3% in PBMC. All seven CBZ-SJS/TEN blister samples contained a public TCRbeta CDR3 (mean roughly 14%), which was undetectable or scarce in tolerant-control and healthy-donor PBMC. The authors noted that whether the public TCR generalizes to SJS/TEN caused by other drugs still needs further study.

For both bulk and single-cell sequencing, libraries were prepared with the iRepertoire multiplex PCR system and TCR subtype-specific primers. Multiplex PCR with primers targeting V, D and J gene regions was used to generate bulk TCR beta libraries. Roughly 95-550 ng of RNA per sample served as input for bulk TCR library preparation. An Illumina MiSeq was used to sequence the bulk TCR beta amplicons. Turning to the authors' computational methods: Quality control steps removed sample misassignments and low-quality sequencing reads. The amino acids lying between the V-gene Y[YFLI]C motif and the J-segment [FW]GXGT motif were defined as CDR3. TRBV and TRBJ gene assignments and CDR3 clonotypes followed the IMGT database. For each sample, TRBV expression was normalized against the mean for the same gene in PBMC from fewer than 45 healthy donors. Once TCRdb had reprocessed the reads, it stored one entry per CDR3 protein sequence and supplied no DNA. TCRdb's processing, not the authors', yielded these V and J calls. The table for this sample lists 20,000 to 25,000 distinct CDR3 sequences. Roughly 7.7% of the sample lies in the top ten.

The CDR3 spans 12 residues, from the cysteine through the phenylalanine. No DNA sequence was recorded. For CDR1 and CDR2, the germline V gene lists SNHLY and FYNNEI. The donors whose samples were sequenced had carbamazepine-induced Stevens-Johnson syndrome or toxic epidermal necrolysis (CBZ-SJS/TEN). The peripheral blood repertoires were taken from CBZ-SJS/TEN patients of two origins, 4 or 5 Han Chinese and about six European. To search for drug-specific clonotypes, the T cell receptor repertoires of patients with drug-induced severe cutaneous adverse reactions were profiled by next-generation sequencing. RNA was isolated from either blister cells of skin lesions or peripheral blood mononuclear cells.

The TCR comes from a human donor with toxic epidermal necrolysis, a severe cutaneous drug reaction. Sequencing was done on a sample of PBMCs. In this chain, TRBV2 is recombined with TRBJ2-7; TCRdb picks TRBD2, but there is no DNA to check that call. The CDR3 region has the sequence CASSGLAHEQYF.